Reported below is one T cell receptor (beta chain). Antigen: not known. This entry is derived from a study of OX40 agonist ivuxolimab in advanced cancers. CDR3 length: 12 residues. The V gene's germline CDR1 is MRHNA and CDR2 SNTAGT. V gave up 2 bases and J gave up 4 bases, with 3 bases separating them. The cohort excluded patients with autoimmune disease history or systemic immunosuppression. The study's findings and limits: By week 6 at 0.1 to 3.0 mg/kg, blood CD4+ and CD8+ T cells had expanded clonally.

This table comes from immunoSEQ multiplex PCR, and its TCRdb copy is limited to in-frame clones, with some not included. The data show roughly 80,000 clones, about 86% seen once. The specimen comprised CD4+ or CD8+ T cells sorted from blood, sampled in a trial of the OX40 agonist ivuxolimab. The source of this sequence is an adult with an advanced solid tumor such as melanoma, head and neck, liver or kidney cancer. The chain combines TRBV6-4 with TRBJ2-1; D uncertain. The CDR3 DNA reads TGTGCCAGCAGTGACCAGTACAATGAGCAGTTCTTC. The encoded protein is CASSDQYNEQFF.